Presented here are 27 T cell receptor beta chains from one specimen sequenced in a study of cytomegalovirus exposure and HLA in healthy donors. Primers included in the PCR were 60 Vbeta and 13 Jbeta primers. Profiling relied on immunoSEQ multiplex PCR, and the TCRdb table lists in-frame clones only, not all of them. The sample contains some 170,000 clones, 82% of which appear only once. The sequencing input was PBMCs. The source of these receptors is a girl aged 5 to 17 in good health and CMV-seropositive.

V and J are TRBV18 and TRBJ2-5; D possibly corresponds to TRBD1 (6 bases). This CDR3 is built from 15 residues. Per germline, CDR1 KGHSH and CDR2 LQKENI. V lost 2 bases and J 4 bases, leaving 14 bases between the germline ends. CDR3 loop: CASSPTQGGRETQYF. The CDR3 region has the DNA TGTGCCAGCTCACCAACCCAAGGGGGTCGAGAGACCCAGTACTTC.

The DNA of the CDR3 is TGTGCCGTAGCGGGAGATGTCGACACCGGGGAGCTGTTTTTT. Encoded protein: CAVAGDVDTGELFF. V gene TRBV4-2 combines with J gene TRBJ2-2; TRBD2 matches 9 bases. The germline V gene has CDR1 LGHNA and CDR2 YNFKEQ. V lost 11 bases to trimming and J lost 3 bases; unmatched junction nucleotides: 7. CDR3 length: 14 residues.

The chain is built from TRBV19 and TRBJ2-3; D unclear. This CDR3 is built from 13 residues. Trimming cost V 0 bases and J 4 bases, with 5 bases left between them. The germline V gene has CDR1 LNHDA and CDR2 SQIVND (reference sequence). CDR3 loop: CASSIDIPDTQYF. CDR3 DNA: TGTGCCAGTAGTATAGATATCCCAGATACGCAGTATTTT.

The chain employs TRBV4-3 and TRBJ2-3, with D unresolved. Trimming shortened V by 1 base and J by 0 bases, and 8 bases separated the two germline ends. CDR1 is LGHNA, CDR2 YSLEER, per germline. This CDR3 is 15 amino acids long. The CDR3 DNA reads TGCGCCAGCAGCCAAGGGGCCAGTAGCACAGATACGCAGTATTTT. Translated: CASSQGASSTDTQYF.

The chain couples TRBV5-1 to TRBJ2-7; TRBD2 matches at 9 bases. CDR3 length equals 14 residues. Germline V lookup: CDR1 SGHRS, CDR2 YFSETQ. V lost 7 bases and J lost 4; bases outside the gene matches: 9. The chain's CDR3 is CASFALAGSYEQYF. The CDR3 DNA reads TGCGCCAGCTTTGCCCTAGCGGGATCATACGAGCAGTACTTC.

In this sample, this clone turned up once. V and J are TRBV13 and TRBJ2-1, with TRBD2 matching 9 bases. With 1 base clipped from V and 6 bases from J, the junction kept 4 bases outside the gene matches. CDR1 is PRHDT and CDR2 is FYEKMQ in the germline V gene (reference sequence). This CDR3 contains 15 residues. This CDR3 reads CASSLVGGRGNEQFF. CDR3 nucleotides: TGTGCCAGCAGCTTAGTCGGCGGGAGGGGCAATGAGCAGTTCTTC.

Comment on this clone: This sample also contains other DNA sequences that code for the same CDR3. The CDR3 DNA reads TGTGCCAGCAGTTTACCAGGCGGCAATCAGCCCCAGCATTTT. Translating gives CASSLPGGNQPQHF. The chain combines TRBV28 with TRBJ1-5; no clear D gene. V lost 2 bases to trimming and J lost 2 bases, with 7 bases between them. The CDR3 runs to 14 residues. Germline V gene data show CDR1 as MDHEN and CDR2 as SYDVKM.

The genes are TRBV7-8 and TRBJ2-7; maybe TRBD2 (6 bases). Between the trimmed V and J ends, which lost 7 bases and 5 bases, there was a span of 18 bases. Germline V gives CDR1 SGHVS, CDR2 FQNEAQ. The CDR3 length is 14 residues. Here the CDR3 reads CASNALRAGHEQYF. CDR3 sequence (DNA): TGTGCCAGCAACGCCCTCAGGGCGGGGCACGAGCAGTACTTC.

The chain couples TRBV6-5 to TRBJ1-1; D unresolved. Trimming removed 0 bases at V and 0 bases at J, with 11 bases between. Germline V gene lookup returns CDR1 MNHEY and CDR2 SVGAGI. CDR3 length equals 16 residues. The CDR3 region is CASSYSIAEMNTEAFF. The DNA for the CDR3 is TGTGCCAGCAGTTACTCGATAGCCGAGATGAACACTGAAGCTTTCTTT.

J is TRBJ1-5 and V is TRBV28; the match to TRBD1 covers 9 bases. The length of the CDR3 is 16 residues. V lost 8 bases, J lost 5 bases, and 13 bases stayed unmatched. CDR1 and CDR2 (germline): MDHEN, SYDVKM. The CDR3, as DNA: TGTGCCAGCGGACCTATTACAGGGGGCCATTATCAGCCCCAGCATTTT. This gives the protein CASGPITGGHYQPQHF.

The genes are TRBV7-9 and TRBJ1-3, with 7 positions matching TRBD1. Germline V gene data show CDR1 as SEHNR and CDR2 as FQNEAQ (reference sequence). Germline trimming cut 6 bases from V and 8 bases from J; bases unmatched to any gene: 19. This CDR3 region has 17 residues. CDR3 residues: CASRPKTGKLHQDTIYF. CDR3 coding DNA: TGTGCCAGCAGACCCAAGACAGGGAAGCTTCACCAGGACACCATATATTTT.

This chain uses TRBV28 with TRBJ1-5; possibly TRBD1 for D (5 bases). Trimming cost V 5 bases and J 9 bases, with 17 bases left between them. Germline V gene data show CDR1 as MDHEN and CDR2 as SYDVKM. This CDR3 comprises 14 residues. CDR3 amino acids: CASSPALGGWPQHF. Here the CDR3 DNA reads TGTGCCAGCAGTCCCGCCCTGGGGGGTTGGCCCCAGCATTTT.

The chain couples TRBV2 to TRBJ2-1, with TRBD2 matching 8 bases. This CDR3 comprises 11 residues. The V and J ends lost 6 bases and 10 bases, in that order; junction bases with no gene match: 2. Germline V CDR1 and CDR2: SNHLY, FYNNEI. CDR3 in amino acids: CASSTSGEQFF. The CDR3 coding sequence is TGTGCCAGCAGCACTAGCGGCGAGCAGTTCTTC.

The CDR3 region is CAGRGRTEAFF. CDR3 nucleotides: TGTGCCGGAAGGGGCCGCACTGAAGCTTTCTTT. The chain is built from TRBV27 and TRBJ1-1; D perhaps matches TRBD1 (5 bases). The length of the CDR3 is 11 residues. Germline-derived CDR1 and CDR2 are MNHEY and SMNVEV (reference sequence). V was trimmed by 11 bases and J by 4 bases, leaving 11 bases between them.

This clone has only a few counts. The chain uses TRBV5-4 and TRBJ1-2; D perhaps matches TRBD1 (5 bases). The germline CDR1 and CDR2 sequences are SGHNT and YYREEE (reference sequence). There are 14 residues in the CDR3. V was trimmed by 3 bases and J by 6 bases, leaving 15 bases between them. CDR3 coding DNA: TGTGCCAGCAGCTCGATGGAGGGGACGCATGGCTACACCTTC. The encoded protein is CASSSMEGTHGYTF.

This clone was seen only once. The genes are TRBV9 and TRBJ1-4, with D perhaps matching TRBD1 (5 bases). The CDR3 runs to 14 residues. Trimming shortened V by 0 bases and J by 2 bases, and 5 bases separated the two germline ends. Germline V gene sequence: CDR1 SGDLS, CDR2 YYNGEE. The CDR3 nucleotides are TGTGCCAGCAGCGTAGGACAGACTAATGAAAAACTGTTTTTT. Residues: CASSVGQTNEKLFF.

This chain connects TRBV7-8 to TRBJ1-5, with TRBD1 identical over 8 bases. V shed 5 bases and J 4 bases; nucleotides not matched to a gene: 7. Looked up from germline, CDR1 is SGHVS and CDR2 is FQNEAQ. The CDR3 runs to 15 residues. The DNA of the CDR3 is TGTGCCAGCAGCATAGGGAGGACAGGGAATCAGCCCCAGCATTTT. It encodes CASSIGRTGNQPQHF. Supplemented by reference TRBV7-8 and TRBJ1-5, the full variable domain reads GAGVSQSPRYKVAKRGQDVALRCDPISGHVSLFWYQQALGQGPEFLTYFQNEAQLDKSGLPSDRFFAERPEGSVSTLKIQRTQQEDSAVYLCASSIGRTGNQPQHFGDGTRLSIL.

This clone was recorded only once. V is TRBV10-1 and J is TRBJ2-3; TRBD1 matches at 9 bases. The CDR3 runs 15 residues. The V segment lost 6 bases and the J segment 3 bases; nucleotides outside the gene matches: 7. Germline V gene lookup returns CDR1 WNHNN and CDR2 SYGVQD (reference sequence). CDR3 sequence (DNA): TGCGCCAGCAGCGGATGGACAGGGGAGACAGATACGCAGTATTTT. Its protein product is CASSGWTGETDTQYF.

The chain joins TRBV10-3 to TRBJ2-2; 9 bases agree with TRBD1. Unmatched junction bases numbered 11, after V lost 3 bases and J lost 3 bases. This CDR3 has 18 residues. Germline CDR1 reads ENHRY; CDR2 reads SYGVKD. CDR3 in amino acids: CAISDRDRGYMDTGELFF. For the CDR3, the DNA is TGTGCCATCAGTGATCGTGACAGGGGGTATATGGACACCGGGGAGCTGTTTTTT.

The chain links TRBV27 to TRBJ2-3; no reliable D call. Germline V gene data show CDR1 as MNHEY and CDR2 as SMNVEV (reference sequence). Trimming took 7 bases from V and 2 from J, leaving 13 bases between them. This CDR3 spans 14 amino acids. The CDR3 coding sequence is TGTGCCAGCAACGGTTTCCGCTCCACAGATACGCAGTATTTT. Protein sequence: CASNGFRSTDTQYF.

The chain joins TRBV27 to TRBJ1-1; TRBD1 is a possible D gene (5 bases). There are 16 residues in the CDR3. The V and J ends lost 7 bases and 5 bases respectively, with 23 bases between them. Per germline, CDR1 MNHEY and CDR2 SMNVEV (reference sequence). DNA of the CDR3: TGTGCCAGCACCCCATCTCTTGGGGCATCCCAGACTGAAGCTTTCTTT. Its protein product is CASTPSLGASQTEAFF.

The chain is built from TRBV11-2 and TRBJ2-7, with 7 positions matching TRBD2. The CDR3 spans 15 residues. From germline, CDR1 is SGHAT and CDR2 FQNNGV. J was trimmed by 0 bases and V by 2 bases; bases with no gene match: 4. The CDR3 DNA sequence: TGTGCCAGCAGCTTACCCCGGGACTACTCCTACGAGCAGTACTTC. The encoded protein is CASSLPRDYSYEQYF.

V is TRBV29-1 and J is TRBJ2-1; possibly TRBD2 for D (6 bases). This CDR3 spans 14 amino acids. The germline V gene has CDR1 SQVTM and CDR2 ANQGSEA. V was clipped by 3 bases and J by 6 bases, with 15 bases between them. The CDR3 loop reads CSVDWRGFGNEQFF. CDR3 sequence (DNA): TGCAGCGTTGATTGGAGGGGTTTCGGCAATGAGCAGTTCTTC.

V and J are TRBV27 and TRBJ2-2; D possibly corresponds to TRBD2 (5 bases). V lost 6 bases and J lost 1, with 12 bases in between. Germline V gives CDR1 MNHEY, CDR2 SMNVEV (reference sequence). CDR3 length: 15 amino acids. CDR3 region: CASSPDRENTGELFF. The CDR3 DNA follows: TGTGCCAGCAGCCCGGACCGGGAGAACACCGGGGAGCTGTTTTTT.

The CDR3 DNA reads as TGTGCCAGCAGCTTGGAAGGGACTAGCGTAAGTGAGCAGTTCTTC. Amino acid sequence: CASSLEGTSVSEQFF. The chain is built from TRBV5-4 and TRBJ2-1; 10 bases map to TRBD2. CDR3 size: 15 residues. In germline, CDR1 is SGHNT, CDR2 YYREEE (reference sequence). V trimming: 0 bases; J trimming: 9 bases; junction bases outside the gene matches: 6.

This clone has a handful of counts. The chain is built from TRBV13 and TRBJ2-7, with D tentatively TRBD1 (5 bases). Germline CDR1 PRHDT, CDR2 FYEKMQ (reference sequence). V was pared by 5 bases and J by 2 bases, with 19 bases between. CDR3 size: 16 residues. The CDR3 DNA reads TGTGCCAGCAGCCCCCGTGGCCAGGGCGAACCCTACGAGCAGTACTTC. Amino acids: CASSPRGQGEPYEQYF.

The V call is TRBV5-1, the J call TRBJ1-3, with D possibly being TRBD1 (6 bases). V was shortened by 0 bases and J by 0 bases, with 16 bases between the two germline ends. CDR3 size: 18 residues. Germline assignment: CDR1 SGHRS and CDR2 YFSETQ. The CDR3 spells CASSLGYDRSSSGNTIYF. CDR3 in DNA: TGCGCCAGCAGCTTGGGGTATGACAGGTCGAGCTCTGGAAACACCATATATTTT.